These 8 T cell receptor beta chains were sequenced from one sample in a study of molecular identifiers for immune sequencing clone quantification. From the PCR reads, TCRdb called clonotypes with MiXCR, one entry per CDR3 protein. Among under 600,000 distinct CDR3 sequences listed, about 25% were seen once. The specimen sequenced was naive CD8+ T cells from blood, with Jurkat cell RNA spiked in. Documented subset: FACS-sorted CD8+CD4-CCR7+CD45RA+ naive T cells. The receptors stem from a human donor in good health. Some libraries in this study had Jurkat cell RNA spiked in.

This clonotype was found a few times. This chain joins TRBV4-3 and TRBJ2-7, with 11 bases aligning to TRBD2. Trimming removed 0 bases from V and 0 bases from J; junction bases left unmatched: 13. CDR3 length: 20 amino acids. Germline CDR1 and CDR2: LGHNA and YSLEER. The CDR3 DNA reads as TGCGCCAGCAGCCAAGATTGGATGAGACTAGCGGGAAGGAGCTCCTACGAGCAGTACTTC. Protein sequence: CASSQDWMRLAGRSSYEQYF.

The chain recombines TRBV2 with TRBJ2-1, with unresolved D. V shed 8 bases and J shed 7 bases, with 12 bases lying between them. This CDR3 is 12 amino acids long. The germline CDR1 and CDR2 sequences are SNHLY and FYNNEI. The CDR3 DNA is TGTGCCAGCGGACCCTCTAGGAATGAGCAGTTCTTC. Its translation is CASGPSRNEQFF.

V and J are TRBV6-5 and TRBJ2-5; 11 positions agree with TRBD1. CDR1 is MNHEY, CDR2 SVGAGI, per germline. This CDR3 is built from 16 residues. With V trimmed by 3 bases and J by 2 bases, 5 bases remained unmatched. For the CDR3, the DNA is TGTGCCAGCAGTTATGGGACAGGGGGGAGGCAAGAGACCCAGTACTTC. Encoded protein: CASSYGTGGRQETQYF.

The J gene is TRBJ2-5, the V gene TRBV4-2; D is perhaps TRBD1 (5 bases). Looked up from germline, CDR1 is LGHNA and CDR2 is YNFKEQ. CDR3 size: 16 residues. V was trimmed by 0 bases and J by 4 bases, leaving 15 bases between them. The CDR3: CASSQDAGITLETQYF. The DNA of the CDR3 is TGTGCCAGCAGCCAAGACGCAGGGATTACGTTAGAGACCCAGTACTTC.

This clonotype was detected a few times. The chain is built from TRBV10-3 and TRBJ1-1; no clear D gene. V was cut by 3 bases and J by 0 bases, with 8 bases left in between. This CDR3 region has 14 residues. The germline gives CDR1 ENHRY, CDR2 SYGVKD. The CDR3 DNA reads TGTGCCATCAGTGAAGGAGAAATGAACACTGAAGCTTTCTTT. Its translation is CAISEGEMNTEAFF.

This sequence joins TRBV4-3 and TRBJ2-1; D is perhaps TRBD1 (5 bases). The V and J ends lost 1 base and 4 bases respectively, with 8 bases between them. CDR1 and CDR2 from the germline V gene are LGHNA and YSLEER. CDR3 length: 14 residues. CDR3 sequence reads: CASSQVGAYNEQFF. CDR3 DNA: TGCGCCAGCAGCCAAGTTGGGGCGTACAATGAGCAGTTCTTC.

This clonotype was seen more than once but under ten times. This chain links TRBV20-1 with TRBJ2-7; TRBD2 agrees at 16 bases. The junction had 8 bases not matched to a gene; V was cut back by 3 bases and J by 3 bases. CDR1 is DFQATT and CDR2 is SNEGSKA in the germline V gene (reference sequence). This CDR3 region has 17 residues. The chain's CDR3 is CSASQGTSGRGFYEQYF. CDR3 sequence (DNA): TGCAGTGCTAGTCAGGGGACTAGCGGGAGGGGATTCTACGAGCAGTACTTC.

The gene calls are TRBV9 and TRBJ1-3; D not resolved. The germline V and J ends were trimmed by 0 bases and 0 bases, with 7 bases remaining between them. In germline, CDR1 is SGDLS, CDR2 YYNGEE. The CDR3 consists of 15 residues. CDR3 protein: CASSVDPSSGNTIYF. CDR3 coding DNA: TGTGCCAGCAGCGTAGATCCGAGCTCTGGAAACACCATATATTTT.